These 17 T cell receptor beta chains originate from one sample sequenced in a study of human T cells and chemical hapten exposure. Time point meaning: pre-sensitization, week 0. Treatment meaning: therapeutic diphenylcyclopropenone sensitization with weekly scalp DPC. Via MiXCR, TCRdb re-called the RACE reads, giving one row per CDR3 protein. Of roughly 100,000 distinct CDR3 sequences listed, 10% to 12% are singletons. This specimen consisted of whole blood, obtained in connection with sensitization to the hapten diphenylcyclopropenone (DPC). All receptors come from a woman aged 60 to 75 with alopecia areata. Some clones in this sample may be carry-over from other donors' samples.

The chain joins TRBV6-6 to TRBJ2-7; D not resolved. The CDR3 loop spans 13 amino acids. The V gene lost 6 bases and the J gene lost 4 bases, with 13 bases spanning the gap. The germline V gene has CDR1 MNHNY and CDR2 SVGAGI (reference sequence). The CDR3 DNA reads TGTGCCAGCAGAACCTCGCTAGGTTACGAGCAGTACTTC. Translating it yields CASRTSLGYEQYF.

This clonotype was picked up many times. The chain is built from TRBV7-6 and TRBJ2-1; D gene unclear. Germline assignment: CDR1 SGHVS and CDR2 FNYEAQ. The CDR3 is 13 residues long. V lost 3 bases, J lost 5 bases, and 8 bases lay in between. This CDR3 is CASSLGNNNEQFF. In DNA, the CDR3 is TGTGCCAGCAGCTTGGGGAATAACAATGAGCAGTTCTTC.

Turning to this clonotype: Possible read error: a much larger clone is one base away. The CDR3 region is CSARENIQGFYGYTF. The CDR3 nucleotides read TGCAGTGCTAGAGAAAATATACAGGGGTTCTATGGCTACACCTTC. J is TRBJ1-2 and V is TRBV20-1, with TRBD1 identical over 7 bases. The trim removed 0 bases at V and 4 bases at J, leaving 8 bases unmatched. CDR1 is DFQATT, CDR2 SNEGSKA, per germline (reference sequence). The CDR3 covers 15 residues.

The chain uses TRBV5-1 and TRBJ2-7, with 10 bases lining up with TRBD2. This CDR3 is built from 18 residues. Trimming cost V 0 bases and J 3 bases; bases outside gene matches: 12. The germline gives CDR1 SGHRS, CDR2 YFSETQ. The CDR3 region has the DNA TGCGCCAGCAGCTTGGCGGGGCTAGCGGGAGTATCCTACTACGAGCAGTACTTC. This translates into CASSLAGLAGVSYYEQYF.

This clonotype occurred many times. This sequence joins TRBV29-1 and TRBJ2-3, with 7 bases lining up with TRBD2. The CDR3 totals 12 residues. The J segment lost 6 bases and the V segment lost 8 bases, leaving 8 bases of the junction unmatched. The germline V gene encodes CDR1 SQVTM and CDR2 ANQGSEA. In DNA, the CDR3 is TGCAGCTCCCGCGGGGGACCGGATACGCAGTATTTT. Its translation is CSSRGGPDTQYF.

The J gene is TRBJ2-4, the V gene TRBV4-2, with D perhaps matching TRBD2 (5 bases). V lost 6 bases and J 3 bases, leaving 12 bases between the germline ends. This CDR3 region has 14 residues. CDR1 and CDR2 from the germline V gene are LGHNA and YNFKEQ. CDR3 protein: CASSLEGGKNIQYF. In DNA, the CDR3 is TGTGCCAGCAGTCTTGAGGGTGGCAAAAACATTCAGTACTTC.

This clonotype has a count of ten or more. The chain carries TRBV30 and TRBJ1-2; tentative D call: TRBD1 (5 bases). The V end lost 5 bases, the J end lost 2 bases, and 9 bases lay between the germline ends. CDR1 and CDR2 (germline): GTSNPN, SVGIG (reference sequence). The CDR3 runs to 12 residues. In nucleotides, the CDR3 is TGTGCCTGGGCAGGGTCAAACTATGGCTACACCTTC. Its protein product is CAWAGSNYGYTF.

This clonotype has a handful of counts. The chain combines TRBV7-3 with TRBJ2-1; 11 bases map to TRBD2. With 5 bases clipped from V and 4 bases from J, the junction kept 4 bases outside the gene matches. This CDR3 region has 15 residues. Germline V gives CDR1 SGHTA, CDR2 FQGTGA. CDR3 loop: CASSLRLAGYNEQFF. The CDR3 region has the DNA TGTGCCAGCAGCCTAAGACTAGCGGGGTACAATGAGCAGTTCTTC.

Many counts were recorded for this clonotype. Germline is not matched at one junction end, which may reflect a read error. The genes are TRBV6-6 and TRBJ2-3; possible D gene TRBD1, 5 bases. Germline values: CDR1 MNHNY, CDR2 SVGAGI (reference sequence). CDR3 length: 13 amino acids. CDR3 loop: CASSDRYTDTQYF. CDR3 nucleotide sequence: TGCGCCAGCAGTGACAGATACACAGATACGCAGTATTTT.

Concerning this clonotype: The CDR3 ends on some other residue instead of the conserved phenylalanine or tryptophan, so this is likely a read error. The chain couples TRBV29-1 to TRBJ2-1, with D maybe TRBD1 (6 bases). Trimming removed 4 bases from V and 0 bases from J, with 16 bases in between. CDR1 and CDR2 from the germline V gene are SQVTM and ANQGSEA. The CDR3 extends over 16 amino acids. The CDR3 nucleotides are TGCAGCGTTGGGGCACAGGGCCCGCTCTCCTACAATGAGCAGTTCCTC. This encodes CSVGAQGPLSYNEQFL.

There are many counts of this clonotype. The V gene is TRBV18, the J gene TRBJ2-1; TRBD2 agrees at 10 bases. CDR3 size: 16 residues. From germline, CDR1 is KGHSH and CDR2 LQKENI. V trimming: 4 bases; J trimming: 4 bases; junction bases outside the gene matches: 7. The CDR3: CASSRLTSGSYNEQFF. The CDR3 nucleotides are TGTGCCAGCTCACGGTTGACTAGCGGGTCATACAATGAGCAGTTCTTC.

The rearrangement joins TRBV7-3 to TRBJ2-1; 12 nucleotides line up with TRBD2. There are 18 residues in the CDR3. The germline V gene encodes CDR1 SGHTA and CDR2 FQGTGA. V gave up 4 bases and J gave up 4 bases; unmatched junction bases: 11. The CDR3 region has the DNA TGTGCCAGCAGCTCCCTAGCGGGAGGGACTAGCGGATACAATGAGCAGTTCTTC. This gives the protein CASSSLAGGTSGYNEQFF.

The genes are TRBV12-3 or TRBV12-4 and TRBJ1-1; 7 bases are a match to TRBD1. The CDR3 extends over 13 amino acids. Germline trimming cut 7 bases from V and 5 bases from J; bases unmatched to any gene: 7. The CDR3 coding sequence is TGTGCCAGCAATCCGACAGGGCGGACTGAAGCTTTCTTT. Protein: CASNPTGRTEAFF.

The rearrangement joins TRBV6-2 or TRBV6-3 to TRBJ2-2; D is possibly TRBD2 (6 bases). The germline V gene encodes CDR1 MNHEY and CDR2 SVGEGT. Deletions cut 2 bases from V and 6 bases from J, with 13 bases between. The CDR3 length is 15 residues. CDR3 protein: CASSYGGTLSGELFF. In DNA, the CDR3 is TGTGCCAGCAGTTACGGCGGGACCCTCTCCGGGGAGCTGTTTTTT.

The table lists this clonotype with many counts. The gene calls are TRBV27 and TRBJ1-6, with TRBD1 matching 11 bases. This CDR3 has 14 residues. V gave up 6 bases and J gave up 10 bases; unmatched junction bases: 5. Germline CDR1 and CDR2: MNHEY and SMNVEV (reference sequence). CDR3 bases: TGTGCCAGCAGGCGGACAGGGGGCGTCTCACCCCTCCACTTT. Its protein product is CASRRTGGVSPLHF.

The chain employs TRBV20-1 and TRBJ2-7; D is unclear. The CDR3 has 16 residues. Germline loops: CDR1 DFQATT, CDR2 SNEGSKA (reference sequence). The V gene lost 0 bases and the J gene lost 2 bases, with 17 bases spanning the gap. In DNA, the CDR3 is TGCAGTGCTAGAGACCTCTTTGTAGGTGTCACCTACGAGCAGTACTTC. Protein: CSARDLFVGVTYEQYF.

V and J are TRBV7-6 and TRBJ2-2; no clear D. The CDR3 extends over 12 amino acids. The V end was cut by 5 bases, the J end by 4 bases, with 5 bases between. The germline gives CDR1 SGHVS, CDR2 FNYEAQ. The CDR3 DNA reads as TGTGCCAGCAGCGGTACCACCGGGGAGCTGTTTTTT. Amino acids: CASSGTTGELFF.